What follows are 29 T cell receptor beta chains derived from one specimen sequenced in a study of shared clonotypes between healthy human individuals. Naive CD8 populations comprised CD45RO-negative cells positively selected for CCR7, excluding terminally differentiated effector memory CD45RA+ cells. This table comes from immunoSEQ multiplex PCR, and its TCRdb copy is limited to in-frame clones, with some not included. The sample includes about 700,000 clones, around 90% of them seen just once. Input material: naive CD8+ T cells sorted from blood. The receptor source for this set is a man aged 25 to 45 in good health.

The V and J genes are TRBV4-2 and TRBJ2-6, with a weak D call TRBD2 (6 bases). Germline CDR1 reads LGHNA; CDR2 reads YNFKEQ. The CDR3 sequence is 16 residues long. Trimming removed 6 bases at V and 0 bases at J, with 12 bases between. The chain's CDR3 is CASSSEGSSGANVLTF. In DNA, the CDR3 is TGTGCCAGCAGTTCGGAGGGGTCCTCTGGGGCCAACGTCCTGACTTTC.

The V gene is TRBV15, the J gene TRBJ2-5; TRBD2 matches 11 bases. The CDR3 has 18 amino acids. Looked up from germline, CDR1 is LNHNV and CDR2 is YYDKDF (reference sequence). The V and J ends lost 1 base and 7 bases, in that order; junction bases with no gene match: 14. CDR3 sequence (DNA): TGTGCCACCAGCAGAGCGGGACTAGCGGAGTTCATGTATGGGACCCAGTACTTC. Its translation is CATSRAGLAEFMYGTQYF.

The chain uses TRBV10-3 and TRBJ2-2; 7 nucleotides agree with TRBD2. The CDR3 extends over 18 amino acids. Germline loops: CDR1 ENHRY, CDR2 SYGVKD. Germline trimming cut 0 bases from V and 2 bases from J; bases unmatched to any gene: 9. The CDR3 DNA sequence: TGTGCCATCAGTGAGTCCTCGGGTACTAGCGAAAACACCGGGGAGCTGTTTTTT. Translated: CAISESSGTSENTGELFF.

The V gene is TRBV27, the J gene TRBJ2-2; D is uncertain. V was cut by 5 bases and J by 6 bases, with 10 bases left in between. This CDR3 is 13 amino acids long. CDR1 and CDR2 from the germline V gene are MNHEY and SMNVEV (reference sequence). CDR3 protein: CASSPPRAGELFF. DNA of the CDR3: TGTGCCAGCAGTCCGCCGCGAGCCGGGGAGCTGTTTTTT.

CDR3 bases: TGCAGCGTGGATCCCGGGACCACCTACGAGCAGTACTTC. Translation gives CSVDPGTTYEQYF. J is TRBJ2-7 and V is TRBV29-1; D may correspond to TRBD1 or TRBD2 (5 bases each). Trimming left V 6 bases short and J 2 bases short, with 14 bases between. Germline V gene data show CDR1 as SQVTM and CDR2 as ANQGSEA. This CDR3 spans 13 amino acids.

V is TRBV7-9 and J is TRBJ2-7, with 13 bases lining up with TRBD2. Germline lookup yields CDR1 SEHNR and CDR2 FQNEAQ (reference sequence). Unmatched junction bases numbered 7, after V lost 5 bases and J lost 6 bases. This CDR3 has 15 residues. The CDR3 protein is CASSPGLAGASEQYF. In nucleotides, the CDR3 is TGTGCCAGCAGCCCAGGACTAGCGGGAGCCTCCGAGCAGTACTTC.

The chain employs TRBV7-6 and TRBJ2-1; D is possibly TRBD2 (6 bases). The CDR3 totals 13 residues. Per the germline V gene, CDR1 is SGHVS and CDR2 is FNYEAQ. V gave up 5 bases and J gave up 10 bases, with 15 bases separating them. This chain's CDR3 is CASSRRTGREQFF. CDR3 coding DNA: TGTGCCAGCAGCCGTAGGACTGGGAGGGAGCAGTTCTTC.

CDR3 DNA: TGTGCCAGCAGTGGGACAGGGTACCACGAGCAGTACTTC. Translation gives CASSGTGYHEQYF. The rearrangement uses TRBV27 and TRBJ2-7, with TRBD1 matching 9 bases. V dropped 5 bases and J dropped 5; count of bases not matched to a gene: 4. Germline CDR1 reads MNHEY; CDR2 reads SMNVEV (reference sequence). The CDR3 contains 13 residues.

The chain recombines TRBV11-2 with TRBJ2-7; D remains unclear. CDR3 length equals 14 residues. CDR1 is SGHAT, CDR2 FQNNGV, per germline. The V gene lost 5 bases and the J gene lost 3 bases, with 14 bases spanning the gap. The CDR3 region is CASSPTNLYYEQYF. The CDR3 nucleotides read TGTGCCAGCAGCCCCACAAACCTTTACTACGAGCAGTACTTC.

V and J are TRBV28 and TRBJ1-4; TRBD1 matches at 9 bases. CDR1 is MDHEN and CDR2 is SYDVKM in the germline V gene. CDR3 size: 16 residues. V trimming: 1 base; J trimming: 8 bases; junction bases outside the gene matches: 8. As DNA, the CDR3 is TGTGCCAGCAGTTTATACTGGGACAGGGATGAGGAAAAACTGTTTTTT. It codes for CASSLYWDRDEEKLFF. Based on the CDR3 plus reference TRBV28 and TRBJ1-4, the full variable domain is DVKVTQSSRYLVKRTGEKVFLECVQDMDHENMFWYRQDPGLGLRLIYFSYDVKMKEKGDIPEGYSVSREKKERFSLILESASTNQTSMYLCASSLYWDRDEEKLFFGSGTQLSVL.

The chain employs TRBV11-2 and TRBJ1-3; possible D gene TRBD1, 5 bases. The CDR3 is made up of 13 amino acids. CDR1 SGHAT and CDR2 FQNNGV come from the germline V gene. Trimming removed 5 bases at V and 15 bases at J, with 20 bases between. The CDR3 loop reads CASSEDIGADGYF. DNA for the CDR3: TGTGCCAGCAGCGAGGACATTGGGGCGGATGGATATTTT.

This sequence joins TRBV10-2 and TRBJ2-7, with TRBD1 as a possible D gene (5 bases). The germline V gene has CDR1 WSHSY and CDR2 SAAADI. This CDR3 contains 12 residues. Trimming pared 8 bases from V and 0 bases from J, leaving 8 bases between. CDR3 DNA sequence: TGCGCCAGCTCGACAGCCTCCTACGAGCAGTACTTC. Protein product: CASSTASYEQYF.

This chain joins TRBV7-9 and TRBJ2-7, with D perhaps assigned TRBD1 or TRBD2 (5 bases each). V lost 4 bases and J 1 base, leaving 14 bases between the germline ends. There are 15 residues in the CDR3. CDR1 and CDR2 from the germline V gene are SEHNR and FQNEAQ (reference sequence). CDR3 nucleotides: TGTGCCAGCAGCTACACCGGGGCAGGGTCCTACGAGCAGTACTTC. This translates into CASSYTGAGSYEQYF.

The chain recombines TRBV11-3 with TRBJ1-1; 10 bases fit TRBD1. The length of the CDR3 is 12 residues. Germline-derived CDR1 and CDR2 are SGHNT and YENEEA. V was clipped by 6 bases and J by 7 bases; unmatched bases: 2. The CDR3 DNA reads TGTGCCAGCAGAGGACAGGGGGGTGAAGCTTTCTTT. Its protein product is CASRGQGGEAFF.

V is TRBV5-1 and J is TRBJ2-3, with D perhaps TRBD1 or TRBD2 (5 bases each). CDR3 length equals 15 residues. The V end lost 3 bases, the J end lost 5 bases, and 16 bases lay between the germline ends. Germline CDR1 is SGHRS and CDR2 is YFSETQ. The CDR3 bases are TGCGCCAGCAGCTACCGGGACGATTTTTTAGATACGCAGTATTTT. This gives the protein CASSYRDDFLDTQYF.

The V gene is TRBV4-3, the J gene TRBJ2-1; maybe TRBD2 (5 bases). The germline gives CDR1 LGHNA, CDR2 YSLEER. Trimming shortened V by 3 bases and J by 6 bases, and 15 bases separated the two germline ends. There are 15 residues in the CDR3. CDR3 DNA sequence: TGCGCCAGCAGCCAGCGCGTCGACCGGGGCAATGAGCAGTTCTTC. This gives the protein CASSQRVDRGNEQFF.

The chain uses TRBV5-1 and TRBJ2-1, with 7 positions matching TRBD1. Germline assignment: CDR1 SGHRS and CDR2 YFSETQ. The V segment lost 4 bases and the J segment 4 bases; nucleotides outside the gene matches: 8. The CDR3 is 15 residues long. CDR3 nucleotides: TGCGCCAGCAGCAGAACAGGGGACCCTTACAATGAGCAGTTCTTC. It translates to CASSRTGDPYNEQFF.

The J gene is TRBJ2-1, the V gene TRBV4-1, with 7 bases identical to TRBD2. Germline CDR1 and CDR2: MGHRA and YSYEKL. This CDR3 region has 13 residues. V gave up 8 bases and J gave up 2 bases; unmatched junction bases: 3. Here the CDR3 DNA reads TGCGCCAGCTCGGGGGGTACCTACAATGAGCAGTTCTTC. This gives the protein CASSGGTYNEQFF.

A word on this clone: The same CDR3 arises from other DNA sequences in this sample as well. This chain connects TRBV28 to TRBJ2-1; D remains unclear. Trimming removed 3 bases at V and 7 bases at J, with 4 bases between. This CDR3 has 11 amino acids. Germline V gene data show CDR1 as MDHEN and CDR2 as SYDVKM. The CDR3 region has the DNA TGTGCCAGCAGTTTTTCAAATGAGCAGTTCTTC. It codes for CASSFSNEQFF.

V is TRBV5-4 and J is TRBJ2-7; 7 bases align to TRBD2. CDR1 and CDR2 (germline): SGHNT, YYREEE (reference sequence). The CDR3 has 14 residues. The V and J ends lost 0 bases and 3 bases, in that order; junction bases with no gene match: 3. The CDR3 loop is CASSLELADYEQYF. CDR3 sequence (DNA): TGTGCCAGCAGCTTGGAGCTAGCGGACTACGAGCAGTACTTC. Drawing the rest from reference TRBV5-4 and TRBJ2-7, the complete variable domain is ETGVTQSPTHLIKTRGQQVTLRCSSQSGHNTVSWYQQALGQGPQFIFQYYREEENGRGNFPPRFSGLQFPNYSSELNVNALELDDSALYLCASSLELADYEQYFGPGTRLTVT.

The chain is built from TRBV6-6 and TRBJ1-5; 10 nucleotides agree with TRBD1. CDR1 is MNHNY, CDR2 SVGAGI, per germline (reference sequence). After removal of 5 bases from V and 9 bases from J, the junction contained 7 bases not matched to a gene. This CDR3 is 14 amino acids long. The CDR3 region has the DNA TGTGCCAGCAGTCCGACAGGGGGCCAGGGGCCCCAGCATTTT. This codes for CASSPTGGQGPQHF.

V usage is TRBV5-5 and J usage is TRBJ2-1, with D unresolved. CDR1 and CDR2 (germline): SGHKS, YYEKEE (reference sequence). V lost 1 base and J lost 0, with 2 bases in between. The CDR3 contains 13 residues. The chain's CDR3 is CASSLSSYNEQFF. Written as DNA, the CDR3 is TGTGCCAGCAGCTTGTCCTCCTACAATGAGCAGTTCTTC.

The chain employs TRBV7-6 and TRBJ1-4, with no clear D. Germline values: CDR1 SGHVS, CDR2 FNYEAQ. V was pared by 1 base and J by 0 bases, with 12 bases between. The CDR3 has 17 amino acids. This chain's CDR3 is CASSLVAGPATNEKLFF. Here the CDR3 DNA reads TGTGCCAGCAGCTTAGTGGCAGGCCCTGCAACTAATGAAAAACTGTTTTTT.

The chain is built from TRBV7-2 and TRBJ2-7, with 7 bases identical to TRBD2. J gave up 2 bases and V 1 base, and 8 bases lay outside the gene matches. This CDR3 is 16 amino acids long. The germline V gene has CDR1 SGHTA and CDR2 FQGNSA. This chain's CDR3 is CASSLVGAGTTYEQYF. The CDR3 nucleotides are TGTGCCAGCAGCTTAGTCGGAGCGGGAACGACCTACGAGCAGTACTTC.

This chain links TRBV7-2 with TRBJ2-3; D is possibly TRBD2 (6 bases). The CDR3 is 16 amino acids. Germline values: CDR1 SGHTA, CDR2 FQGNSA. V lost 1 base and J lost 0, with 11 bases in between. The CDR3 region has the DNA TGTGCCAGCAGCTTAGGGGTGGAGGGGAGCACAGATACGCAGTATTTT. This encodes CASSLGVEGSTDTQYF.

The chain is built from TRBV10-2 and TRBJ2-7, with D hard to call. Germline V CDR1 and CDR2: WSHSY, SAAADI. The CDR3 totals 16 residues. V dropped 4 bases and J dropped 2 bases, with 18 bases sitting between them. CDR3 DNA sequence: TGCGCCAGCAGTGGTTGGAGTACGCGAATGACCTACGAGCAGTACTTC. It specifies CASSGWSTRMTYEQYF.

The chain uses TRBV29-1 and TRBJ2-7; 10 nucleotides line up with TRBD1. The germline gives CDR1 SQVTM, CDR2 ANQGSEA. This CDR3 is 13 amino acids long. Trimming cost V 5 bases and J 4 bases; bases outside gene matches: 5. CDR3 sequence reads: CSVQGTGDYEQYF. CDR3 DNA sequence: TGCAGCGTTCAGGGGACAGGGGATTACGAGCAGTACTTC.

The chain joins TRBV27 to TRBJ2-7, with D possibly TRBD1 on 6 matching bases. V lost 1 base and J lost 0, with 10 bases in between. Per germline, CDR1 MNHEY and CDR2 SMNVEV (reference sequence). CDR3 length equals 15 residues. The CDR3 coding sequence is TGTGCCAGCAGTTTATTGGACAGCAACTCCTACGAGCAGTACTTC. It encodes CASSLLDSNSYEQYF.

V and J are TRBV4-1 and TRBJ2-3; perhaps TRBD1 as D (5 bases). This CDR3 region has 15 residues. Germline loops: CDR1 MGHRA, CDR2 YSYEKL. V was pared by 0 bases and J by 0 bases, with 7 bases between. CDR3: CASSQETASTDTQYF. The CDR3 DNA follows: TGCGCCAGCAGCCAAGAGACAGCTAGCACAGATACGCAGTATTTT.